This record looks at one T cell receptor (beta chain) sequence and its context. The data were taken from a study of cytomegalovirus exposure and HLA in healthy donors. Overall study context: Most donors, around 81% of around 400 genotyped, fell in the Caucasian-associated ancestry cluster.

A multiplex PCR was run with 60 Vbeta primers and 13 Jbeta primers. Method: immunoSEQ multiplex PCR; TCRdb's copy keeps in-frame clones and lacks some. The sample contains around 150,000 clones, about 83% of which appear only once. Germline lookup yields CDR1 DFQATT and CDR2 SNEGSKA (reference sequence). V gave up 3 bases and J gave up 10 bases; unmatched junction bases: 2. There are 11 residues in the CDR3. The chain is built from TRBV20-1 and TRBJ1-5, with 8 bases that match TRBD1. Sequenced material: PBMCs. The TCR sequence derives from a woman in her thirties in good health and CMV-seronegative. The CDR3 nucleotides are TGCAGTGCTAGGACAGGGGAACCCCAGCATTTT. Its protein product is CSARTGEPQHF.